The following is a TCR beta chain sequence with its context. After removal of 3 bases from V and 7 bases from J, the junction contained 9 bases not matched to a gene. The length of the CDR3 is 15 residues. CDR1 is MDHEN and CDR2 is SYDVKM in the germline V gene. TCRdb recomputed calls from the reads with MiXCR, one row per CDR3 protein. The table records 680,000 or so distinct CDR3 sequences, roughly 36% of them present only once. These data belong to a study of T cell repertoires in cytomegalovirus infection. The rearrangement uses TRBV28 and TRBJ1-5; TRBD1 matches at 7 bases. The clonotype comes from a human donor in good health (CMV status not recorded). Some clones in this sample may be carry-over from other donors' samples. What was sequenced was PBMCs. This chain's CDR3 is CASSLYRGSLQPQHF. CDR3 DNA sequence: TGTGCCAGCAGTTTGTACAGGGGATCTCTACAGCCCCAGCATTTT.